Reported below is one TCR beta chain. Repertoires were generated with immunoSEQ multiplex PCR, while TCRdb's copy carries only in-frame clones and drops some. The sample carries roughly 130,000 clones, 80% to 95% recorded once. CDR3 length: 13 amino acids. Germline values: CDR1 SQVTM, CDR2 ANQGSEA. V lost 6 bases and J 8 bases, leaving 17 bases between the germline ends. These data come from a study of control samples from healthy donors and cancer patients. The chain combines TRBV29-1 with TRBJ2-1; the D is unclear. Sequenced: blood. The source of this sequence is a man between 18 and 29 years old in good health. In DNA form, the CDR3 reads TGCAGCGTGGTCAGACCCGGTGCGGATGAGCAGTTCTTC. Residues: CSVVRPGADEQFF.